These 24 T cell receptor beta chains share one sample of origin, sequenced in a study of CD8+ T cells in alopecia areata. Treatment noted: oral pan-JAK inhibitor, 5-10 mg twice daily. Sequencing used cDNA as its template, made by extracting RNA and reverse transcribing it. TCRdb's copy holds only in-frame clones and misses some; the assay was immunoSEQ multiplex PCR. The sample shows under 350,000 clones, roughly 64% of them seen only once. Sample: CD4+ T cells sorted from blood, taken at week 24, from a patient treated with tofacitinib. These receptors all stem from a human donor with alopecia areata.

The chain couples TRBV5-4 to TRBJ1-4, with D possibly being TRBD1 (5 bases). The CDR3 covers 15 residues. V lost 6 bases, J lost 3 bases, and 15 bases lay in between. Germline V CDR1 and CDR2: SGHNT, YYREEE (reference sequence). The CDR3 loop reads CASKEFGDPNEKLFF. The CDR3 DNA reads TGTGCCAGCAAGGAATTTGGGGACCCTAATGAAAAACTGTTTTTT.

Comments on this clone: Distinct nucleotide sequences in the sample also encode this CDR3. The chain joins TRBV30 to TRBJ1-5; D may be TRBD1 (5 bases). The CDR3 covers 13 residues. With 2 bases removed from V and 4 bases from J, the gap between germline ends came to 9 bases. Germline V lookup: CDR1 GTSNPN, CDR2 SVGIG (reference sequence). The CDR3 DNA reads as TGTGCCTGGAGTTTGCGGGGGAATCAGCCCCAGCATTTT. Its translation is CAWSLRGNQPQHF.

A few counts support this clone. The chain is built from TRBV6-1 and TRBJ2-7, with D tentatively TRBD1 (5 bases). The CDR3 runs to 14 residues. The V end was cut by 11 bases, the J end by 0 bases, with 17 bases between. Germline CDR1 is MNHNS and CDR2 is SASEGT. CDR3 bases: TGTGCCGTGAGAGGACATTCTAACTCCTACGAGCAGTACTTC. Translation gives CAVRGHSNSYEQYF.

The rearrangement links TRBV30 to TRBJ2-3, with 10 bases fitting TRBD2. The length of the CDR3 is 17 residues. Germline trimming cut 0 bases from V and 2 bases from J; bases unmatched to any gene: 8. Germline CDR1 and CDR2: GTSNPN and SVGIG (reference sequence). The CDR3 DNA sequence: TGTGCCTGGAGTGTAGGATTAGCGGGGGGCCCCACAGATACGCAGTATTTT. This sequence encodes CAWSVGLAGGPTDTQYF.

The sample holds a few counts of this clone. The J gene is TRBJ2-3, the V gene TRBV4-2, with 12 bases that match TRBD2. Germline V lookup: CDR1 LGHNA, CDR2 YNFKEQ. CDR3 size: 17 residues. The V segment lost 1 base and the J segment 0 bases; nucleotides outside the gene matches: 2. CDR3 DNA sequence: TGTGCCAGCAGCCAAGTTGGGACTAGCGGGAGCACAGATACGCAGTATTTT. The encoded protein is CASSQVGTSGSTDTQYF.

The CDR3 is CASSEDRDNQPQHF. The CDR3 DNA follows: TGTGCCAGCAGTGAGGACAGGGACAATCAGCCCCAGCATTTT. The chain is built from TRBV2 and TRBJ1-5; 8 nucleotides agree with TRBD1. This CDR3 has 14 residues. V trimming: 3 bases; J trimming: 3 bases; junction bases outside the gene matches: 1. Germline CDR1 reads SNHLY; CDR2 reads FYNNEI.

The V call is TRBV30, the J call TRBJ1-2; D is uncertain. Germline V lookup: CDR1 GTSNPN, CDR2 SVGIG (reference sequence). The CDR3 is made up of 14 amino acids. V was clipped by 4 bases and J by 0 bases, with 12 bases between them. CDR3 DNA: TGTGCCTGGACTTTGTCAGCCGCTAACTATGGCTACACCTTC. Amino acid sequence: CAWTLSAANYGYTF.

This clone appeared once. The V gene is TRBV29-1, the J gene TRBJ1-1; no clear D. Germline V CDR1 and CDR2: SQVTM, ANQGSEA. Trimming pared 4 bases from V and 1 base from J, leaving 10 bases between. This CDR3 contains 13 residues. The DNA for the CDR3 is TGCAGCGTTGCGATCAGGACGAACACTGAAGCTTTCTTT. Its translation: CSVAIRTNTEAFF.

This clone occurred a few times. The CDR3 DNA sequence: TGCAGCGTGGCCGCAGGGGGCGGCAATCAGCCCCAGCATTTT. It codes for CSVAAGGGNQPQHF. The gene calls are TRBV29-1 and TRBJ1-5; 8 bases are shared with TRBD1. The CDR3 runs 14 residues. Germline CDR1 SQVTM, CDR2 ANQGSEA. Losses at the gene ends were 6 bases for V and 2 bases for J; bases not matched to a gene: 6.

As to this clone: This sample also contains other DNA sequences that code for the same CDR3. The rearrangement links TRBV30 to TRBJ2-5; D ambiguous. Trimming removed 0 bases at V and 4 bases at J, with 3 bases between. The germline CDR1 and CDR2 sequences are GTSNPN and SVGIG (reference sequence). This CDR3 is built from 11 residues. In DNA form, the CDR3 reads TGTGCCTGGAGTGTCCCAGAGACCCAGTACTTC. This codes for CAWSVPETQYF.

The rearrangement links TRBV9 to TRBJ1-1; no definite D call. Germline CDR1 SGDLS, CDR2 YYNGEE. This CDR3 spans 14 amino acids. V lost 3 bases and J lost 3, with 12 bases in between. CDR3 amino acids: CASSARGPDTEAFF. DNA of the CDR3: TGTGCCAGCAGCGCGCGGGGTCCGGACACTGAAGCTTTCTTT.

J is TRBJ2-7 and V is TRBV29-1; possibly TRBD2 for D (6 bases). Germline CDR1 reads SQVTM; CDR2 reads ANQGSEA. The CDR3 extends over 13 amino acids. The ends were cut back, 5 bases at V and 0 bases at J, with 11 bases in the middle. The CDR3 sequence is CSVRTEGSYEQYF. CDR3 DNA: TGCAGCGTTCGTACGGAGGGCTCCTACGAGCAGTACTTC.

On this clone itself: Additional DNA sequences in this sample encode the identical CDR3. This chain connects TRBV30 to TRBJ1-1; D not resolved. The CDR3 covers 12 residues. V gave up 0 bases and J gave up 1 base, with 3 bases separating them. Germline V gene data show CDR1 as GTSNPN and CDR2 as SVGIG (reference sequence). The CDR3 loop is CAWSVRNTEAFF. In DNA, the CDR3 is TGTGCCTGGAGTGTACGGAACACTGAAGCTTTCTTT.

The V call is TRBV16, the J call TRBJ2-7; TRBD2 might be the D (5 bases). The germline V gene encodes CDR1 KGHSY and CDR2 FQNENV. V shed 2 bases and J shed 2 bases, with 13 bases lying between them. This CDR3 is 15 amino acids long. CDR3 in DNA: TGTGCCAGCAGCCAACGGGATAACCCTCCCTACGAGCAGTACTTC. This gives the protein CASSQRDNPPYEQYF.

The table lists this clone with a few counts. Other DNA variants within this sample encode the same CDR3. The chain couples TRBV29-1 to TRBJ1-1, with a weak D call TRBD1 (5 bases). In germline, CDR1 is SQVTM, CDR2 ANQGSEA. V was clipped by 4 bases and J by 0 bases, with 9 bases between them. This CDR3 is built from 13 residues. In DNA, the CDR3 is TGCAGCGTTGCGGGACGTATGAACACTGAAGCTTTCTTT. Translated, it gives CSVAGRMNTEAFF.

The table lists this clone with many counts. The rearrangement links TRBV9 to TRBJ1-5; TRBD1 might be the D (5 bases). Germline CDR1 reads SGDLS; CDR2 reads YYNGEE. CDR3 size: 20 residues. V dropped 0 bases and J dropped 5 bases, with 27 bases sitting between them. The CDR3 spells CASSVVSLVAGQGGDQPQHF. The CDR3 region has the DNA TGTGCCAGCAGCGTAGTGTCTCTGGTGGCAGGGCAGGGTGGGGATCAGCCCCAGCATTTT.

This clone has only one observation. The J gene is TRBJ2-2, the V gene TRBV4-1, with a possible D match to TRBD2 (5 bases). The CDR3 is 16 residues long. Trimming shortened V by 0 bases and J by 2 bases, and 10 bases separated the two germline ends. Germline CDR1 is MGHRA and CDR2 is YSYEKL. The CDR3 DNA is TGCGCCAGCAGCCAAGATCAGGCTAGCAACACCGGGGAGCTGTTTTTT. Its translation: CASSQDQASNTGELFF.

The chain combines TRBV29-1 with TRBJ1-2; a weak D match, TRBD1 (5 bases). Germline V lookup: CDR1 SQVTM, CDR2 ANQGSEA. The CDR3 has 14 amino acids. In nucleotides, the CDR3 is TGCATCTCTCGGCATGGGGGAGGCGAAGATGGCTACACCTTC. It codes for CISRHGGGEDGYTF.

This clone has only one observation. V usage is TRBV11-2 and J usage is TRBJ2-1; no clear D gene. Germline values: CDR1 SGHAT, CDR2 FQNNGV. The CDR3 totals 13 residues. V was cut by 1 base and J by 16 bases, with 17 bases left in between. This CDR3 is CASSLGPAGGIFF. The CDR3 coding sequence is TGTGCCAGCAGCTTAGGCCCCGCCGGTGGGATTTTCTTC.

The chain has TRBV30 and TRBJ1-2, with a tentative D call TRBD1 (5 bases). CDR1 and CDR2 (germline): GTSNPN, SVGIG (reference sequence). V was cut by 3 bases and J by 1 base, with 9 bases left in between. The CDR3 totals 13 residues. CDR3: CAWSWGYNYGYTF. In DNA form, the CDR3 reads TGTGCCTGGAGCTGGGGCTATAACTATGGCTACACCTTC. Supplemented by reference TRBV30 and TRBJ1-2, the full variable domain reads SQTIHQWPATLVQPVGSPLSLECTVEGTSNPNLYWYRQAAGRGLQLLFYSVGIGQISSEVPQNLSASRPQDRQFILSSKKLLLSDSGFYLCAWSWGYNYGYTFGSGTRLTVV.

This clone occurred a few times. CDR3 bases: TGTGCCAGCAGTTACGGTGCTGACGGAAATTCACCCCTCCACTTT. It is translated as CASSYGADGNSPLHF. V gene TRBV6-5 combines with J gene TRBJ1-6, with D unresolved. Germline lookup yields CDR1 MNHEY and CDR2 SVGAGI. The V and J ends lost 2 bases and 7 bases respectively, with 12 bases between them. This CDR3 comprises 15 residues.

J is TRBJ1-2 and V is TRBV29-1; possibly TRBD1 for D (6 bases). Trimming left V 1 base short and J 2 bases short, with 17 bases between. CDR3 length: 16 residues. CDR1 is SQVTM and CDR2 is ANQGSEA in the germline V gene. The CDR3 region is CSVEGSGATRNYGYTF. The CDR3 DNA follows: TGCAGCGTTGAAGGGTCGGGGGCGACAAGGAACTATGGCTACACCTTC.

This clone was counted a few times. V usage is TRBV6-5 and J usage is TRBJ1-1; 9 bases fit TRBD1. Germline-derived CDR1 and CDR2 are MNHEY and SVGAGI. V shed 5 bases, J shed 5 bases, and the junction held 6 bases outside the gene matches. The CDR3 totals 14 residues. The CDR3 is CASSQRDRETEAFF. CDR3 bases: TGTGCCAGCAGTCAACGGGACAGGGAAACTGAAGCTTTCTTT.

This clone was detected only a few times. This chain uses TRBV27 with TRBJ1-6; D might be TRBD1 (6 bases). CDR1 MNHEY and CDR2 SMNVEV come from the germline V gene (reference sequence). Trimming left V 3 bases short and J 7 bases short, with 19 bases between. The CDR3 extends over 17 amino acids. The chain's CDR3 is CASSFRDITGGNSPLHF. CDR3 nucleotides: TGTGCCAGCAGTTTCCGGGACATCACTGGGGGGAATTCACCCCTCCACTTT.